These T cell receptor beta chains were read from a single sample in a study of blood T cell repertoires in COVID-19. TCRdb keeps only in-frame clones here, not all; method: immunoSEQ multiplex PCR. Of approximately 240,000 clones in the sample, 75% to 90% are singletons; the top ten hold 2.5% to 3.5%. What was sequenced was peripheral blood. Source of these receptors: a woman aged 25 to 39 who had recovered from COVID-19. CDR3s include the opening cysteine and the closing phenylalanine or tryptophan. D genes are given only for firm matches. Size is stated for part of the rows, as once, few or many counts, or as a class when the clone is expanded.

TRBJ2-7 TRBD1 - TRBV6-5 TGTGCCAGCAACGACAGGGGGAGGTACGAGCAGTACTTC CASNDRGRYEQYF
TRBJ2-5 - - TRBV24-1 TGTGCCACCGTATACCTAACCCAGTACTTC CATVYLTQYF
TRBJ2-3 TRBD2 - TRBV19 TGTGCCAGCGGACTAGCTACGGGAGGTACGCAGTATTTT CASGLATGGTQYF
TRBJ1-2 TRBD1 - TRBV9 TGTGCCAGCAGCGTAACGGACAGGGCTGCCTTCTATGGCTACACCTTC CASSVTDRAAFYGYTF
TRBJ1-1 - - TRBV25-1 TGTGCCAGCAGTTTCGAGGGACTCACTGAAGCTTTCTTT CASSFEGLTEAFF
TRBJ1-4 TRBD1 - TRBV5-1 TGCGCCAGCAGCTCACAGGACAGGAAATTGGAAAAACTGTTTTTT CASSSQDRKLEKLFF
TRBJ1-1 TRBD1 few TRBV5-4 TGTGCCAGCAGCTTGGTGGACAGGGAGGGCACTGAAGCTTTCTTT CASSLVDREGTEAFF
TRBJ1-1 TRBD1 medium-sized TRBV4-2 TGTGCCAGCAGCCAAGAAGGGGGCGGGAACACTGAAGCTTTCTTT CASSQEGGGNTEAFF
TRBJ1-4 TRBD1 - TRBV7-6 TGTGCCAGCAGCCCACACGGGACAGAAATGGGAAAACTGTTTTTT CASSPHGTEMGKLFF
TRBJ2-3 - - TRBV14 TGTGCCAGCAGCCAAGTGGGGAGATTCCCCGCAGATACGCAGTATTTT CASSQVGRFPADTQYF
TRBJ2-1 - - TRBV27 TGTGCCAGCAGTTTACGGCAGGGGCGCGACGGTGAGCAGTTCTTC CASSLRQGRDGEQFF
TRBJ1-2 - - TRBV28 TGTGCCAGCAGCTTTACAGTAAATCCTATTTATGGCTACACCTTC CASSFTVNPIYGYTF
TRBJ1-6 TRBD1 - TRBV24-1 TGTGCCACCACAGTGACGACAGGGCCCTCCTATAATTCACCCCTCCACTTT CATTVTTGPSYNSPLHF
TRBJ2-1 TRBD2 - TRBV29-1 TGCAGCGTTGATCGGGCGAGCGGGGAAGGTAATGAGCAGTTCTTC CSVDRASGEGNEQFF
TRBJ2-5 - - TRBV6-1 TGTGCCAGCAGTGAATTCACTAACCAGTACTTC CASSEFTNQYF
TRBJ2-2 TRBD1 - TRBV13 TGTGCCAGCAGCTGGACAGGGGGCTCCGGGGAGCTGTTTTTT CASSWTGGSGELFF
TRBJ2-7 TRBD1 - TRBV6-1 TGTGCCAGCAGTGAAAAGGAAAGGGGGCTCGAGCAGTACTTC CASSEKERGLEQYF
TRBJ1-2 - - TRBV30 TGTGCCTGGACCCAGGGCCCCCATGGCTACACCTTC CAWTQGPHGYTF
TRBJ1-2 - once TRBV29-1 TGCAGCGTTGAGGGGGCTAAGGATGGCTACACCTTC CSVEGAKDGYTF
TRBJ1-2 - - TRBV19 TGTGCCAGTAGTATAACAGGCGGCTATGGCTACACCTTC CASSITGGYGYTF
TRBJ1-1 TRBD1 - TRBV27 TGTGCCAGCAGTTTATCGTTAGGGGGCGAGGTAACTGAAGCTTTCTTT CASSLSLGGEVTEAFF
TRBJ1-6 - - TRBV6-5 TGTGCCAGCAGGACGGGAAGAGGTTATTCACCCCTCCACTTT CASRTGRGYSPLHF
TRBJ2-2 TRBD1 - TRBV7-9 TGTGCCAGCAGCACCCTCTCAGGGGGAATCAACACCGGGGAGCTGTTTTTT CASSTLSGGINTGELFF
TRBJ1-6 TRBD1 few TRBV5-1 TGCGCCAGCAGCTTAGACAGGGTGGGGGGTTCACCCCTCCACTTT CASSLDRVGGSPLHF
TRBJ2-3 TRBD2 - TRBV5-8 TGTGCCAGCAGGAAACTAGCGGGGGGGCTCACAGATACGCAGTATTTT CASRKLAGGLTDTQYF
TRBJ2-1 TRBD1 - TRBV19 TGTGCCAGTAGTTTCAACCGGGACAGGGGCAATGAGCAGTTCTTC CASSFNRDRGNEQFF
TRBJ1-2 TRBD1 - TRBV7-6 TGTGCCAGCAGCTTAGGCGGACAGGGCGGTTATGGCTACACCTTC CASSLGGQGGYGYTF
TRBJ1-6 - - TRBV11-2 TGTGCCAGCAGCCCCCCTCAGGGTTATCAGGATTCACCCCTCCACTTT CASSPPQGYQDSPLHF